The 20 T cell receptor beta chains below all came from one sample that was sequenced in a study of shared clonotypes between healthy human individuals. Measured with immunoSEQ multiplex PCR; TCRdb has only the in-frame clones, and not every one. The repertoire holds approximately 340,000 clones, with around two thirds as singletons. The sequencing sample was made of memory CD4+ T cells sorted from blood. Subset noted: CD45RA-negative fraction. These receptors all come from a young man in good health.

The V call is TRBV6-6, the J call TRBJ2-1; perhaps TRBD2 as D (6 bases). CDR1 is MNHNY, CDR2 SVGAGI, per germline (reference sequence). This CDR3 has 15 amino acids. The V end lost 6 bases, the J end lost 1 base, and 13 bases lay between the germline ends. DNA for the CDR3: TGTGCCAGCAGCCTGGACTACGGATCCTACAATGAGCAGTTCTTC. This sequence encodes CASSLDYGSYNEQFF.

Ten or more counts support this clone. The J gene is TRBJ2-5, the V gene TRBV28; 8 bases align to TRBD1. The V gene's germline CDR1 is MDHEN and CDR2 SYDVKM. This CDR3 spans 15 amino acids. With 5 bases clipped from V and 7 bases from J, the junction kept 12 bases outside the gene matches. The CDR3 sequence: CASSGGTGPGGTQYF. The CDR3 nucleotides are TGTGCCAGCAGTGGGGGGACAGGCCCAGGGGGGACCCAGTACTTC.

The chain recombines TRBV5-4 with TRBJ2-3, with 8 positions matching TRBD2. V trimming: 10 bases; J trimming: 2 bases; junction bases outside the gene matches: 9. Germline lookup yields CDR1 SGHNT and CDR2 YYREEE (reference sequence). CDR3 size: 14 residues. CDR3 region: CAWRGGLDTDTQYF. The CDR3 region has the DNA TGTGCCTGGAGAGGGGGACTAGACACAGATACGCAGTATTTT.

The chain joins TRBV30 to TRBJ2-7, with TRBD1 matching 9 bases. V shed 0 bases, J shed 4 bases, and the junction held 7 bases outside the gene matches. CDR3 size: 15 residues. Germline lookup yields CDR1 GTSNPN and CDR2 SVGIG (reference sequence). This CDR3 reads CAWSVSGTGSYEQYF. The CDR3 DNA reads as TGTGCCTGGAGTGTAAGTGGGACAGGGTCTTACGAGCAGTACTTC. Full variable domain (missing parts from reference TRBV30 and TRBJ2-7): SQTIHQWPATLVQPVGSPLSLECTVEGTSNPNLYWYRQAAGRGLQLLFYSVGIGQISSEVPQNLSASRPQDRQFILSSKKLLLSDSGFYLCAWSVSGTGSYEQYFGPGTRLTVT.

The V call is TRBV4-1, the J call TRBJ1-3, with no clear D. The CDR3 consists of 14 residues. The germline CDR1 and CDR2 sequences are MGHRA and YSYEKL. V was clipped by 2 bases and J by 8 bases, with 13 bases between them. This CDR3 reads CASSQSGRVDTIYF. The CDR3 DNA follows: TGCGCCAGCAGCCAATCGGGCCGTGTCGACACCATATATTTT.

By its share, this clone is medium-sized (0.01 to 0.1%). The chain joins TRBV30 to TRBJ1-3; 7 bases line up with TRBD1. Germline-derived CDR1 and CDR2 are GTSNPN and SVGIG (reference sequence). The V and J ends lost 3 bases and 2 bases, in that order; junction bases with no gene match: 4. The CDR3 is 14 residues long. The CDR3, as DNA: TGTGCCTGGAGAAAAACAGGGGCTGGAAACACCATATATTTT. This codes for CAWRKTGAGNTIYF.

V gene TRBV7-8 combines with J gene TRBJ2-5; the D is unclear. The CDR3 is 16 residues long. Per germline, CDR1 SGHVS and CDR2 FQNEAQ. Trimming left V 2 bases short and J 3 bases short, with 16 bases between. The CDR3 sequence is CASSLSSVRAKETQYF. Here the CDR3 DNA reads TGTGCCAGCAGCTTATCCAGCGTACGCGCGAAAGAGACCCAGTACTTC.

The CDR3 here is CASSQSGTSGPETQYF. The CDR3 DNA reads TGCGCCAGCAGTCAATCCGGGACTAGCGGGCCAGAGACCCAGTACTTC. V and J are TRBV23-1 and TRBJ2-5; 12 bases match TRBD2. TRBV23-1 is marked as an open reading frame, function uncertain. V lost 0 bases and J lost 4; bases outside the gene matches: 3. This CDR3 contains 16 residues.

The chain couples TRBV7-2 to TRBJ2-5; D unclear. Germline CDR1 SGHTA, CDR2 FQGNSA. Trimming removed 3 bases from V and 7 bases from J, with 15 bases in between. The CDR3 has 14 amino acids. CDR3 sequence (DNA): TGTGCCAGCAGCTTTGGCTGGACCCGCCCGACCCAGTACTTC. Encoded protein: CASSFGWTRPTQYF.

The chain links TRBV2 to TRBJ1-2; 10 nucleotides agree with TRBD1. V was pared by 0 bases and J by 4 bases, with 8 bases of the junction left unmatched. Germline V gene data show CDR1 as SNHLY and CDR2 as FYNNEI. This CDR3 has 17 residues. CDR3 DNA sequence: TGTGCCAGCAGTGAAGCTGGTCGGGACAGGGGTCTCTATGGCTACACCTTC. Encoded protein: CASSEAGRDRGLYGYTF.

CDR3 loop: CASSTQVNYGYTF. In DNA form, the CDR3 reads TGTGCCAGCAGTACACAGGTTAACTATGGCTACACCTTC. The chain couples TRBV5-4 to TRBJ1-2, with D perhaps matching TRBD1 (5 bases). Germline CDR1 SGHNT, CDR2 YYREEE (reference sequence). The CDR3 is 13 residues long. V gave up 5 bases and J gave up 1 base, with 9 bases separating them.

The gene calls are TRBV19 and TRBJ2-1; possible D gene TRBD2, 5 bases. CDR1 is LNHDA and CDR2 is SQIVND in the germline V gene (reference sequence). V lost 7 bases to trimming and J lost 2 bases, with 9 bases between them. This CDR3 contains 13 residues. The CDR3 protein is CASIGRPYNEQFF. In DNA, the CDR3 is TGTGCCAGTATAGGGAGACCCTACAATGAGCAGTTCTTC.

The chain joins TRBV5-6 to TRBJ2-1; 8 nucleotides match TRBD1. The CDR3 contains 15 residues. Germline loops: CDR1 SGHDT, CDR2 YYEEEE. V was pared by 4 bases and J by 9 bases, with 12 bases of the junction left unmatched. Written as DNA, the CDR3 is TGTGCCAGCAGCCGTGACAGGGGAAGAGGCGGTGAGCAGTTCTTC. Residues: CASSRDRGRGGEQFF. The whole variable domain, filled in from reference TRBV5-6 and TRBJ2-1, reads DAGVTQSPTHLIKTRGQQVTLRCSPKSGHDTVSWYQQALGQGPQFIFQYYEEEERQRGNFPDRFSGHQFPNYSSELNVNALLLGDSALYLCASSRDRGRGGEQFFGPGTRLTVL.

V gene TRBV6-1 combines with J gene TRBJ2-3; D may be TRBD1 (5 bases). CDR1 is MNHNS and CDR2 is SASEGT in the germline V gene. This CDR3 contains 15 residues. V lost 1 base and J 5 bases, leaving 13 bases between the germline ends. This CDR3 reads CASSEGGRVRDTQYF. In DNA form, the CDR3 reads TGTGCCAGCAGTGAAGGGGGCAGGGTAAGAGATACGCAGTATTTT.

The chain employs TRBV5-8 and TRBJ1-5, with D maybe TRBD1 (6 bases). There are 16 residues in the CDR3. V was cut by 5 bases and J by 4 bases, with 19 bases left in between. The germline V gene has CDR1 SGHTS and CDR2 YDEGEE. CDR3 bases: TGTGCCAGCAGTCGGACAGATGGGAGAATAAATCAGCCCCAGCATTTT. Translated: CASSRTDGRINQPQHF.

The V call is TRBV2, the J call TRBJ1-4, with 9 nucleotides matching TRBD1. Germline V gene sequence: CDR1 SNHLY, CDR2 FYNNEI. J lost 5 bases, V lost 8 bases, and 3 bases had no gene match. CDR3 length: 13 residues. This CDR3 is CASCGTGNEKLFF. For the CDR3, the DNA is TGTGCCAGCTGTGGGACAGGGAATGAAAAACTGTTTTTT. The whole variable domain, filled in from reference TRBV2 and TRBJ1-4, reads EPEVTQTPSHQVTQMGQEVILRCVPISNHLYFYWYRQILGQKVEFLVSFYNNEISEKSEIFDDQFSVERPDGSNFTLKIRSTKLEDSAMYFCASCGTGNEKLFFGSGTQLSVL.

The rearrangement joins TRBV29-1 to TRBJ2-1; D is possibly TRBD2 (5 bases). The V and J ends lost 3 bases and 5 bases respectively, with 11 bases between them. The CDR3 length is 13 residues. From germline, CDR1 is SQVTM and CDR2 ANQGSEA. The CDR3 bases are TGCAGCGTTGAGGTTTTGCGGGACAATGAGCAGTTCTTC. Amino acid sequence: CSVEVLRDNEQFF.

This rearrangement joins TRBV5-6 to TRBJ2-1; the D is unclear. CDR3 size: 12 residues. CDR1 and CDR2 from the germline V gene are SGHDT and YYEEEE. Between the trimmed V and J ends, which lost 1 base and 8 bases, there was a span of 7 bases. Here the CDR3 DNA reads TGTGCCAGCAGCTTGAGTAGATATGAGCAGTTCTTC. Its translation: CASSLSRYEQFF.

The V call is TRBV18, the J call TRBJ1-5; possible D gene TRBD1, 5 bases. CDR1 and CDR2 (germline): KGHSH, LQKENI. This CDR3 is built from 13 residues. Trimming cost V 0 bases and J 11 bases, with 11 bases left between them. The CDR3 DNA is TGTGCCAGCTCACCACCCATCGGGGGAGCCCAGCATTTT. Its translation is CASSPPIGGAQHF.

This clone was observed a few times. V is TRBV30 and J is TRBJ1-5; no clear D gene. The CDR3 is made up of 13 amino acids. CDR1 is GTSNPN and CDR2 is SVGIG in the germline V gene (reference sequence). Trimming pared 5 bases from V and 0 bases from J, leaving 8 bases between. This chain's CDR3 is CAWDGGSNQPQHF. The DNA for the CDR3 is TGTGCCTGGGACGGAGGTAGCAATCAGCCCCAGCATTTT. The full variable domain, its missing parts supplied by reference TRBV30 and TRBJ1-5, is SQTIHQWPATLVQPVGSPLSLECTVEGTSNPNLYWYRQAAGRGLQLLFYSVGIGQISSEVPQNLSASRPQDRQFILSSKKLLLSDSGFYLCAWDGGSNQPQHFGDGTRLSIL.